The 27 T cell receptor beta chains below all came from one sample that was sequenced in a study of blood T cell repertoires in COVID-19. The assay was immunoSEQ multiplex PCR, and TCRdb's table has in-frame clones only and misses some. Of around 430,000 clones listed, about 87% were seen once; the top ten hold roughly an eighth. Sequencing was carried out using peripheral blood. These receptors all come from a woman aged 45 to 65 with COVID-19, enrolled during active disease.

In its sample, this clone was seen once. The V gene is TRBV9, the J gene TRBJ1-1; D is uncertain. Trimming stripped 2 bases from V and 1 base from J, with 6 bases between. In germline, CDR1 is SGDLS, CDR2 YYNGEE. The CDR3 is made up of 13 amino acids. The CDR3 region is CASSVSQNTEAFF. CDR3 bases: TGTGCCAGCAGCGTGTCCCAGAACACTGAAGCTTTCTTT.

This clone has a single count. V gene TRBV2 combines with J gene TRBJ1-5; no clear D. Germline CDR1 is SNHLY and CDR2 is FYNNEI. The CDR3 runs 13 residues. The germline V and J ends were trimmed by 5 bases and 5 bases, with 10 bases remaining between them. In DNA form, the CDR3 reads TGTGCCAGCAGTCTCAACACCGATCAGCCCCAGCATTTT. Translation gives CASSLNTDQPQHF.

The chain combines TRBV10-2 with TRBJ2-2; tentative D call: TRBD2 (6 bases). This CDR3 is 14 amino acids long. V lost 6 bases and J 0 bases, leaving 8 bases between the germline ends. CDR1 is WSHSY and CDR2 is SAAADI in the germline V gene. CDR3 coding DNA: TGCGCCAGCAGCGGAGGGGCGAACACCGGGGAGCTGTTTTTT. It encodes CASSGGANTGELFF.

The J gene is TRBJ2-1, the V gene TRBV15; D remains unclear. Germline V lookup: CDR1 LNHNV, CDR2 YYDKDF (reference sequence). CDR3 length: 11 amino acids. V was cut by 4 bases and J by 4 bases, with 2 bases left in between. In DNA form, the CDR3 reads TGTGCCACCAGCATATACAATGAGCAGTTCTTC. It specifies CATSIYNEQFF.

J is TRBJ1-5 and V is TRBV4-1; no firm D call. This CDR3 comprises 17 residues. Germline-derived CDR1 and CDR2 are MGHRA and YSYEKL. V was pared by 1 base and J by 1 base, with 14 bases between. The CDR3 DNA follows: TGCGCCAGCAGCCAAGGGCGGGGTGGCCCGAGCAATCAGCCCCAGCATTTT. The encoded protein is CASSQGRGGPSNQPQHF.

V usage is TRBV7-8 and J usage is TRBJ1-1; D not certain. The germline CDR1 and CDR2 sequences are SGHVS and FQNEAQ. The CDR3 covers 15 residues. V lost 5 bases to trimming and J lost 0 bases, with 13 bases between them. For the CDR3, the DNA is TGTGCCAGCAGCCTTCCGGGATCCATGAACACTGAAGCTTTCTTT. Protein sequence: CASSLPGSMNTEAFF.

V usage is TRBV27 and J usage is TRBJ1-2; 10 bases agree with TRBD1. The CDR3 spans 12 residues. The germline V gene has CDR1 MNHEY and CDR2 SMNVEV (reference sequence). V was pared by 6 bases and J by 8 bases, with 3 bases of the junction left unmatched. The CDR3 spells CASRDRGSGYTF. In nucleotides, the CDR3 is TGTGCCAGCAGGGACAGGGGGTCCGGCTACACCTTC.

This clone appeared once. The chain links TRBV12-5 to TRBJ1-1, with 7 bases fitting TRBD1. The length of the CDR3 is 13 residues. V dropped 6 bases and J dropped 4; count of bases not matched to a gene: 5. Germline CDR1 LGHNT, CDR2 FRNRAP. The CDR3 sequence is CASGQSGGTEAFF. CDR3 bases: TGTGCTAGTGGCCAATCAGGGGGCACTGAAGCTTTCTTT.

The chain combines TRBV19 with TRBJ2-1, with TRBD2 matching over 8 bases. Unmatched junction bases numbered 4, after V lost 9 bases and J lost 0 bases. The CDR3 covers 14 residues. Per the germline V gene, CDR1 is LNHDA and CDR2 is SQIVND (reference sequence). CDR3 in amino acids: CASQRGFSYNEQFF. The CDR3 region has the DNA TGTGCCAGCCAGCGGGGGTTCTCCTACAATGAGCAGTTCTTC.

This CDR3 reads CAWSPAVATYEQYF. DNA of the CDR3: TGTGCCTGGAGTCCTGCTGTAGCTACCTACGAGCAGTACTTC. The J gene is TRBJ2-7, the V gene TRBV30; D is unclear. The germline V gene has CDR1 GTSNPN and CDR2 SVGIG (reference sequence). The CDR3 runs 14 residues. Trimming took off 2 bases at V and 2 bases at J, with 13 bases between the two ends.

The chain joins TRBV27 to TRBJ1-2; D call uncertain. With 5 bases removed from V and 8 bases from J, the gap between germline ends came to 24 bases. Germline-derived CDR1 and CDR2 are MNHEY and SMNVEV (reference sequence). The CDR3 runs to 16 residues. The CDR3 protein is CASSPDMPNSGRGYTF. Written as DNA, the CDR3 is TGTGCCAGCAGTCCCGACATGCCGAATAGCGGCCGAGGCTACACCTTC.

Details on this clone: An end of the junction differs from the germline gene, which may be a read error. The chain carries TRBV28 and TRBJ2-2, with 10 bases lining up with TRBD2. The CDR3 runs 17 residues. Germline CDR1 and CDR2: MDHEN and SYDVKM. Written as DNA, the CDR3 is TGTCCCAGCAGTTTCTTCAGCGGGGGGGCGGCTACCGGGGAGCTGTTTTTT. As protein: CPSSFFSGGAATGELFF.

The chain couples TRBV5-1 to TRBJ2-1, with 11 positions matching TRBD1. The CDR3 is 16 amino acids. From germline, CDR1 is SGHRS and CDR2 YFSETQ. The ends lost 0 bases at V and 5 bases at J; junction bases unmatched: 4. CDR3 coding DNA: TGCGCCAGCAGCTTGGCCGTGGGACAGGGGGACAATGAGCAGTTCTTC. Residues: CASSLAVGQGDNEQFF.

The V call is TRBV29-1, the J call TRBJ2-7; perhaps TRBD2 as D (7 bases). Trimming pared 4 bases from V and 6 bases from J, leaving 13 bases between. Germline V gene lookup returns CDR1 SQVTM and CDR2 ANQGSEA. The CDR3 is made up of 12 amino acids. As DNA, the CDR3 is TGCAGCGTTGTGGCGGGGGCAGCCGAGCAGTACTTC. Protein: CSVVAGAAEQYF.

The J gene is TRBJ2-1, the V gene TRBV24-1, with 8 bases lining up with TRBD2. The CDR3 sequence is 15 residues long. V was clipped by 6 bases and J by 8 bases; unmatched bases: 11. Germline V gene lookup returns CDR1 KGHDR and CDR2 SFDVKD. CDR3 residues: CATSQAGAGIYEQFF. CDR3 sequence (DNA): TGTGCCACCAGTCAAGCGGGGGCCGGGATTTATGAGCAGTTCTTC.

CDR3 bases: TGTGCTAGTGGCCCTCCTGGAAGGGCGGGGGTCCTTTTCTACGAGCAGTACTTC. Residues: CASGPPGRAGVLFYEQYF. The chain links TRBV12-5 to TRBJ2-7, with TRBD2 matching 7 bases. The CDR3 covers 18 residues. Unmatched junction bases numbered 20, after V lost 6 bases and J lost 3 bases. From germline, CDR1 is LGHNT and CDR2 FRNRAP.

This clone appeared a single time. The chain couples TRBV30 to TRBJ2-6, with TRBD1 matching 8 bases. With 4 bases clipped from V and 4 bases from J, the junction kept 9 bases outside the gene matches. Germline lookup yields CDR1 GTSNPN and CDR2 SVGIG (reference sequence). This CDR3 contains 16 residues. The CDR3 DNA sequence: TGTGCCTGGAATGGTCAGGGGGCGCGGGGGGCCAACGTCCTGACTTTC. Translated: CAWNGQGARGANVLTF. The whole variable domain, remainder taken from reference TRBV30 and TRBJ2-6, is SQTIHQWPATLVQPVGSPLSLECTVEGTSNPNLYWYRQAAGRGLQLLFYSVGIGQISSEVPQNLSASRPQDRQFILSSKKLLLSDSGFYLCAWNGQGARGANVLTFGAGSRLTVL.

This clone was recorded only once. The chain is built from TRBV13 and TRBJ2-3; D is perhaps TRBD2 (5 bases). Trimming removed 3 bases from V and 5 bases from J, with 18 bases in between. CDR3 length equals 16 residues. Germline V lookup: CDR1 PRHDT, CDR2 FYEKMQ (reference sequence). The CDR3 loop reads CASSLKRGPSGDTQYF. CDR3 nucleotides: TGTGCCAGCAGCTTGAAACGAGGTCCGAGCGGAGATACGCAGTATTTT.

The chain is built from TRBV15 and TRBJ2-5; 8 bases are a match to TRBD1. V dropped 1 base and J dropped 4; count of bases not matched to a gene: 5. The CDR3 has 15 residues. Germline-derived CDR1 and CDR2 are LNHNV and YYDKDF (reference sequence). CDR3 DNA sequence: TGTGCCACCAGCAGAGGAGGACAGGGAGGAGAGACCCAGTACTTC. As protein: CATSRGGQGGETQYF.

This clone was recorded only once. The chain combines TRBV7-9 with TRBJ1-2; tentatively, D is TRBD1 (5 bases). Trimming pared 4 bases from V and 6 bases from J, leaving 18 bases between. Germline CDR1 SEHNR, CDR2 FQNEAQ (reference sequence). The CDR3 is 15 amino acids. This chain's CDR3 is CASSSGLGGGDGYTF. The CDR3 coding sequence is TGTGCCAGCAGCTCAGGGTTGGGGGGAGGAGATGGCTACACCTTC.

The rearrangement links TRBV5-5 to TRBJ1-5; D is possibly TRBD1 (5 bases). Trimming removed 1 base from V and 6 bases from J, with 11 bases in between. This CDR3 has 14 residues. Germline CDR1 SGHKS, CDR2 YYEKEE (reference sequence). CDR3 coding DNA: TGTGCCAGCAGCTTGTGGGGGGTTGGTCAGCCCCAGCATTTT. Translating it yields CASSLWGVGQPQHF.

This rearrangement joins TRBV11-1 to TRBJ1-2; TRBD1 matches 7 bases. The CDR3 loop spans 14 amino acids. After removal of 5 bases from V and 4 bases from J, the junction contained 7 bases not matched to a gene. Per the germline V gene, CDR1 is SGHAT and CDR2 is FQDESV (reference sequence). For the CDR3, the DNA is TGTGCCAGCAGCGGACGGGACAGAATCTATGGCTACACCTTC. It specifies CASSGRDRIYGYTF.

The genes are TRBV18 and TRBJ1-2; no definite D call. Germline CDR1 KGHSH, CDR2 LQKENI. CDR3 size: 16 residues. Trimming cost V 6 bases and J 2 bases, with 19 bases left between them. The CDR3 nucleotides read TGTGCCAGCTCCACCTTGAGGGATCCTGCCAACTATGGCTACACCTTC. This sequence encodes CASSTLRDPANYGYTF.

The chain couples TRBV7-3 to TRBJ2-2, with 9 bases identical to TRBD1. CDR3 length: 17 amino acids. Germline loops: CDR1 SGHTA, CDR2 FQGTGA. After removal of 4 bases from V and 0 bases from J, the junction contained 6 bases not matched to a gene. In nucleotides, the CDR3 is TGTGCCAGCAGCTCCCGCCGGGACAGGGCGAACACCGGGGAGCTGTTTTTT. This encodes CASSSRRDRANTGELFF.

The V and J genes are TRBV15 and TRBJ2-2; 10 nucleotides match TRBD1. This CDR3 region has 15 residues. Germline lookup yields CDR1 LNHNV and CDR2 YYDKDF (reference sequence). V shed 4 bases and J 6 bases; nucleotides not matched to a gene: 5. CDR3 in DNA: TGTGCCACCAGCAACCGGGACAGGGGCCCCGGGGAGCTGTTTTTT. Its protein is CATSNRDRGPGELFF.

V gene TRBV6-5 combines with J gene TRBJ2-3, with 9 bases lining up with TRBD2. V gave up 2 bases and J gave up 7 bases; unmatched junction bases: 10. Germline-derived CDR1 and CDR2 are MNHEY and SVGAGI. This CDR3 region has 16 residues. CDR3 bases: TGTGCCAGCAGTTACGAAGGGTCTAGCGGGGACTATACGCAGTATTTT. It yields the protein CASSYEGSSGDYTQYF.

This clone came up once. The genes are TRBV6-6 and TRBJ1-4, with D maybe TRBD1 (6 bases). The germline V gene encodes CDR1 MNHNY and CDR2 SVGAGI (reference sequence). This CDR3 contains 14 residues. V was trimmed by 6 bases and J by 7 bases, leaving 15 bases between them. CDR3 nucleotide sequence: TGTGCCAGCAGCCGTGGGGGCGCGGGTGAAAAACTGTTTTTT. As protein: CASSRGGAGEKLFF.